The rows below give T cell receptor beta chains drawn from one sample of a study of human thymus T cells. The method was immunoSEQ multiplex PCR; TCRdb's version includes in-frame clones alone and lacks a portion of them. The profile shows some 130,000 clones, around 94% of them singletons. Sequencing was performed on thymus tissue. The receptors here all came from a boy younger than two with a congenital heart defect but otherwise immunologically healthy. CDR3s include the opening cysteine and the closing phenylalanine or tryptophan. The D gene is left open where the match is weak. A row's size may be missing; if present it is once, few, many or a size class.

>TRBV7-6|TRBD2|TRBJ2-3|NA
TGTGCCAGCTCACCCGGGACCACGGGGGGGGGCACAGATACGCAGTATTTT
CASSPGTTGGGTDTQYF
>TRBV7-9|NA|TRBJ1-1|NA
TGTGCCAGCACCCCGGGGACGGACACTGAAGCTTTCTTT
CASTPGTDTEAFF
>TRBV28|NA|TRBJ2-2|NA
TGTGCCAGCAGAACGAAGAACACCGGGGAGCTGTTTTTT
CASRTKNTGELFF
>TRBV15|NA|TRBJ2-1|NA
TGTGCCACCAGGGGGGGGCCCCTCAATGAGCAGTTCTTC
CATRGGPLNEQFF
>TRBV4-2|NA|TRBJ1-4|NA
TGTGCCAGCAGCCAAGAATTCGGAGAGAAGGAAAAACTGTTTTTT
CASSQEFGEKEKLFF
>TRBV9|NA|TRBJ2-5|NA
TGTGCCAGCAGCGTAGGGGCCCGTGGGGAGACCCAGTACTTC
CASSVGARGETQYF
>TRBV11-1|NA|TRBJ2-7|NA
TGTGCCAGCAGCTTATTTTACGGGAACTACGAGCAGTACTTC
CASSLFYGNYEQYF
>TRBV19|NA|TRBJ1-6|NA
TGTGCCAGTAGTAGGGGGTTAGACGATTCACCCCTCCACTTT
CASSRGLDDSPLHF
>TRBV6-5|NA|TRBJ1-1|NA
TGTGCCAGCAGTCCCCCGGGGGTTGAAGCTTTCTTT
CASSPPGVEAFF
>TRBV6-4|TRBD2|TRBJ2-1|NA
TGTGCCACCCGGGCGGGCCTAGCGGGACGTAATGAGCAGTTCTTC
CATRAGLAGRNEQFF
>TRBV6-1|NA|TRBJ1-2|NA
TGTGCCAGCAATAATCACAGCCTCTATGGCTACACCTTC
CASNNHSLYGYTF
>TRBV9|NA|TRBJ1-3|NA
TGTGCCAGCAGCGCCGACCTCGTCTCTGGAAACACCATATATTTT
CASSADLVSGNTIYF
>TRBV19|NA|TRBJ2-7|NA
TGTGCCAGTAGTATAGAGGGGGAAAAGGGTTACTACGAGCAGTACTTC
CASSIEGEKGYYEQYF
>TRBV10-1|TRBD1|TRBJ1-6|few
TGCGCCAGCAGCCAGGACAGGGAGAATTCACCCCTCCACTTT
CASSQDRENSPLHF
>TRBV9|NA|TRBJ1-1|few
TGTGCCAGCAGCCCCCGGGGCACTGAAGCTTTCTTT
CASSPRGTEAFF
>TRBV7-2|TRBD1|TRBJ1-2|NA
TGTGCCAGCAGCTTGGACCCAGGGGGCTCTAACTATGGCTACACCTTC
CASSLDPGGSNYGYTF
>TRBV7-9|TRBD2|TRBJ2-2|NA
TGTGCCAGCAGCTTGCCCCCGGGAGGGCGGAACACCGGGGAGCTGTTTTTT
CASSLPPGGRNTGELFF
>TRBV9|TRBD2|TRBJ2-5|NA
TGTGCCAGCAGCGTAGGAAAGAGCGGGGGCCTTCAAGAGACCCAGTACTTC
CASSVGKSGGLQETQYF
>TRBV30|TRBD1|TRBJ1-1|few
TGTGCCTGGATGAAGGGGGCATGGGACACTGAAGCTTTCTTT
CAWMKGAWDTEAFF
>TRBV5-4|NA|TRBJ2-5|once
TGTGCCAGCAGCTCCGGGGGTGGGGGCTTCGGGACCCAGTACTTC
CASSSGGGGFGTQYF
>TRBV6-5|TRBD1|TRBJ2-1|once
TGTGCCAGCAGTTACCGTCCCGGGACAGGGAATAATGAGCAGTTCTTC
CASSYRPGTGNNEQFF
>TRBV6-6|NA|TRBJ2-7|NA
TGTGCCAGCAGTTACCCCCAGCCTCGGGGCTCCTACGAGCAGTACTTC
CASSYPQPRGSYEQYF
>TRBV15|NA|TRBJ1-5|NA
TGTGCCACCAGCAGAGAAGGGGCAGGGTATACGAGCAATCAGCCCCAGCATTTT
CATSREGAGYTSNQPQHF
>TRBV19|NA|TRBJ1-3|NA
TGTGCCAGCAAGCCAGGGAGATCTGGAAACACCATATATTTT
CASKPGRSGNTIYF
>TRBV18|TRBD2|TRBJ2-7|NA
TGTGCCAGCTCACCAGCCCGGACTAGCGGGGGGGCTGAGCAGTACTTC
CASSPARTSGGAEQYF
>TRBV27|TRBD1|TRBJ1-6|NA
TGTGCCAGCAGTGCCAGCGACAGGGTAAATAATTCACCCCTCCACTTT
CASSASDRVNNSPLHF
>TRBV9|TRBD2|TRBJ2-3|NA
TGTGCCAGCAGCGTAGAGGGCGGGGGGGCCGATACGCAGTATTTT
CASSVEGGGADTQYF
>TRBV7-9|NA|TRBJ2-3|NA
TGTGCCAGCAGCTTAGGGGGGCTAGGTTATGCCCCAACGCAGTATTTT
CASSLGGLGYAPTQYF
>TRBV6-5|NA|TRBJ2-3|NA
TGTGCCAGCAGTTACTCTGGAGGGAAGGATACGCAGTATTTT
CASSYSGGKDTQYF
>TRBV6-1|NA|TRBJ2-7|NA
TGTGCCAGCAGTGAAGCTGGGCCATGCCAGTACTTC
CASSEAGPCQYF
>TRBV2|TRBD2|TRBJ2-5|NA
TGTGCCAGCCGGTCTTTAGCGGGGGGCAATCAAGAGACCCAGTACTTC
CASRSLAGGNQETQYF
>TRBV4-1|TRBD2|TRBJ2-3|NA
TGCGCCACGTCGCGGGGGGTGACAGATACGCAGTATTTT
CATSRGVTDTQYF
>TRBV28|TRBD1|TRBJ1-2|NA
TGTGCCAGCAGTATTCAGGGGGCGCCAGGCTACACCTTC
CASSIQGAPGYTF
>TRBV4-1|TRBD1|TRBJ1-2|NA
TGCGCCAGCAGCCAATGGAGGGACAGGGACTATGGCTACACCTTC
CASSQWRDRDYGYTF
>TRBV11-3|NA|TRBJ1-6|NA
TGTGCCAGCAGCTTAGCGGCAGGGGTCCGGGGGAGTTCACCCCTCCACTTT
CASSLAAGVRGSSPLHF
>TRBV30|NA|TRBJ2-3|NA
TGTGCCTGGAAAGGAAGTGGCGCCTATGGTACGCAGTATTTT
CAWKGSGAYGTQYF
>TRBV30|NA|TRBJ1-1|few
TGTGCCTGGAGATCTACAGGTCATAACACTGAAGCTTTCTTT
CAWRSTGHNTEAFF
>TRBV7-2|NA|TRBJ2-3|NA
TGTGCCAGCAGCTCAAACCGCACAGATACGCAGTATTTT
CASSSNRTDTQYF
>TRBV19|NA|TRBJ2-3|NA
TGTGCCAGTAGTATGAGGGGGGCGCAGTATTTT
CASSMRGAQYF
>TRBV19|TRBD1|TRBJ2-5|NA
TGTGCCAGTAGTATACAGGGGGCAGAGACCCAGTACTTC
CASSIQGAETQYF
>TRBV9|NA|TRBJ1-6|NA
TGTGCCAGCAGCGTAAATCAGAATTCACCCCTCCACTTT
CASSVNQNSPLHF
>TRBV7-2|TRBD2|TRBJ2-3|NA
TGTGCCAGCAGCGGGGGGGTAGATCATACGCAGTATTTT
CASSGGVDHTQYF
>TRBV4-1|TRBD1|TRBJ1-2|NA
TGCGCCAGCAGCAAGGGGACAGGGGAGAACTATGGCTACACCTTC
CASSKGTGENYGYTF